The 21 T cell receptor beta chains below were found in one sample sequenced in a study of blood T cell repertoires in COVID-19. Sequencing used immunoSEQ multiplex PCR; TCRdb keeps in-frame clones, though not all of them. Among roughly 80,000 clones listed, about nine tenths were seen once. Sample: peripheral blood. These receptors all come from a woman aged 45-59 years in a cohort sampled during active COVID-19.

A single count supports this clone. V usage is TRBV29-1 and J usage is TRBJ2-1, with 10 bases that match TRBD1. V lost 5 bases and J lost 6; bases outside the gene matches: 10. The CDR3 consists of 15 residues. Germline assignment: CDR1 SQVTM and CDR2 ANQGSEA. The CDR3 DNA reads TGCAGCGTTAACCAGCGACAGGGGGCGATCAATGAGCAGTTCTTC. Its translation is CSVNQRQGAINEQFF.

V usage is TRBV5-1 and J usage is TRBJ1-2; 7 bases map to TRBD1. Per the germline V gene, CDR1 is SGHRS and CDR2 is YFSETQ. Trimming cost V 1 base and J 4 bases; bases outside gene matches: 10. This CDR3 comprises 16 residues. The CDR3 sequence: CASSLSIGQASYGYTF. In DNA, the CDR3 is TGCGCCAGCAGCTTGTCAATCGGACAGGCCTCCTATGGCTACACCTTC.

The CDR3 nucleotides are TGTGCCAGCAGCTTAGGAACAGGGGGCTCTGAAGCTTTCTTT. This sequence encodes CASSLGTGGSEAFF. The chain employs TRBV7-9 and TRBJ1-1; 9 nucleotides line up with TRBD1. CDR1 and CDR2 from the germline V gene are SEHNR and FQNEAQ (reference sequence). V trimming: 1 base; J trimming: 6 bases; junction bases outside the gene matches: 3. This CDR3 comprises 14 residues.

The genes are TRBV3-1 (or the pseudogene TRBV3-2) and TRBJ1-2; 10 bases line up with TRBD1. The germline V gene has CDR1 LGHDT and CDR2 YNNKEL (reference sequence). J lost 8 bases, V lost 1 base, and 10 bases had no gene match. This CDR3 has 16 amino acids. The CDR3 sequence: CASSQGETGGAGGYTF. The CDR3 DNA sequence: TGTGCCAGCAGCCAAGGGGAGACAGGGGGCGCCGGCGGCTACACCTTC.

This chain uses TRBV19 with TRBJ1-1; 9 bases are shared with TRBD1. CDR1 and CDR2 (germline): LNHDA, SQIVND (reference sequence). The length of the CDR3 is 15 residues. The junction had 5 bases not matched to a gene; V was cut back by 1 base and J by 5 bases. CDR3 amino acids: CASSIGVTGGTEAFF. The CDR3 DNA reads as TGTGCCAGTAGTATAGGGGTGACAGGGGGAACTGAAGCTTTCTTT.

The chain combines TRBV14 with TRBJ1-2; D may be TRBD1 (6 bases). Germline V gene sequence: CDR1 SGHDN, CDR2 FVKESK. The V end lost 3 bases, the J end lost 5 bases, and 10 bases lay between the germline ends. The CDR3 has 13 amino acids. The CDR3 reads CASSHGQLYGYTF. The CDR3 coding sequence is TGTGCCAGCAGCCACGGACAGCTGTATGGCTACACCTTC.

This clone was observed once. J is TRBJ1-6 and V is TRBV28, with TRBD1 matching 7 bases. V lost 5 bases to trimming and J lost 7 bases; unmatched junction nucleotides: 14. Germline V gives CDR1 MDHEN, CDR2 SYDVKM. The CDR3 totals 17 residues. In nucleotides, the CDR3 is TGTGCCAGCAGTCTTGGAGGGGGCCTCCGGGGGAATTCACCCCTCCACTTT. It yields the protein CASSLGGGLRGNSPLHF. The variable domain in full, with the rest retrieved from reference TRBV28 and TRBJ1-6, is DVKVTQSSRYLVKRTGEKVFLECVQDMDHENMFWYRQDPGLGLRLIYFSYDVKMKEKGDIPEGYSVSREKKERFSLILESASTNQTSMYLCASSLGGGLRGNSPLHFGNGTRLTVT.

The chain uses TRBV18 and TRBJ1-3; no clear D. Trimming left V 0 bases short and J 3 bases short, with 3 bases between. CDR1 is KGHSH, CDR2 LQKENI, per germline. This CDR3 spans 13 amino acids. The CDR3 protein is CASSPPLGNTIYF. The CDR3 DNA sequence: TGTGCCAGCTCACCACCTCTTGGAAACACCATATATTTT.

The CDR3 loop is CASSLLGDYNEQFF. The CDR3 DNA follows: TGTGCCAGCAGTCTCCTCGGGGACTACAATGAGCAGTTCTTC. J is TRBJ2-1 and V is TRBV7-3; tentative D call: TRBD2 (5 bases). Between the trimmed V and J ends, which lost 6 bases and 3 bases, there was a span of 12 bases. The CDR3 loop spans 14 amino acids. Germline V gene lookup returns CDR1 SGHTA and CDR2 FQGTGA.

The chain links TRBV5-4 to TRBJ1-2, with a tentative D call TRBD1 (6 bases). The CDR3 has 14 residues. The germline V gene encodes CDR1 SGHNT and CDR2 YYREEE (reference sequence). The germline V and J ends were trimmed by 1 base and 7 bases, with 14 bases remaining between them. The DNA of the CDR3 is TGTGCCAGCAGCTTGCGGGAGGGGGGTCTTGGCTACACCTTC. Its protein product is CASSLREGGLGYTF. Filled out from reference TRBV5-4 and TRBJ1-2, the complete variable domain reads ETGVTQSPTHLIKTRGQQVTLRCSSQSGHNTVSWYQQALGQGPQFIFQYYREEENGRGNFPPRFSGLQFPNYSSELNVNALELDDSALYLCASSLREGGLGYTFGSGTRLTVV.

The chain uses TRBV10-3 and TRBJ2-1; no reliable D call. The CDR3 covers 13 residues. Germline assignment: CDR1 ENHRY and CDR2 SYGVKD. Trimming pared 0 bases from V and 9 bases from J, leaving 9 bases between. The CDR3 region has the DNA TGTGCCATCAGTGAGTCCTTAGTTACTGAGCAGTTCTTC. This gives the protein CAISESLVTEQFF.

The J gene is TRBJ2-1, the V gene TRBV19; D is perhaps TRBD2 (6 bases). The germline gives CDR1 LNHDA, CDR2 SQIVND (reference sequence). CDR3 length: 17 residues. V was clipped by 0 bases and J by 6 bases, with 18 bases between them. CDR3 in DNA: TGTGCCAGTAGTATAGATAGCGGCTTTAGCCTAGCCAATGAGCAGTTCTTC. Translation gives CASSIDSGFSLANEQFF.

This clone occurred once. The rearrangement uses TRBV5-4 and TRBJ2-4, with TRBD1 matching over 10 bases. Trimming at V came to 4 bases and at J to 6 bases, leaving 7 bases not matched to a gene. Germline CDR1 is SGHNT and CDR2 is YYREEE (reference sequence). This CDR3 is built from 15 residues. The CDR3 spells CASSPSGTGVNIQYF. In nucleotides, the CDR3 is TGTGCCAGCAGCCCTTCCGGGACAGGGGTAAACATTCAGTACTTC. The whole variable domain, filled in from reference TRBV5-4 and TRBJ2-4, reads ETGVTQSPTHLIKTRGQQVTLRCSSQSGHNTVSWYQQALGQGPQFIFQYYREEENGRGNFPPRFSGLQFPNYSSELNVNALELDDSALYLCASSPSGTGVNIQYFGAGTRLSVL.

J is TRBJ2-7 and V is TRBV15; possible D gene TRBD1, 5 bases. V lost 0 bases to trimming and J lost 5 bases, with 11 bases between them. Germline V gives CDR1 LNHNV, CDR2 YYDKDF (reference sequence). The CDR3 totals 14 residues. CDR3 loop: CATSRDRVAHEQYF. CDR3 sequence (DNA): TGTGCCACCAGCAGAGACAGGGTTGCCCACGAGCAGTACTTC.

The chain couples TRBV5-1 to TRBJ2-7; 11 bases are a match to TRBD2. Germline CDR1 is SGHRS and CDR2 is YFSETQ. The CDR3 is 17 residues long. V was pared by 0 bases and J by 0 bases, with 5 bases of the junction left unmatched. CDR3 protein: CASSLGLAGGNSYEQYF. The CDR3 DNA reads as TGCGCCAGCAGCTTGGGGCTAGCGGGGGGCAACTCCTACGAGCAGTACTTC.

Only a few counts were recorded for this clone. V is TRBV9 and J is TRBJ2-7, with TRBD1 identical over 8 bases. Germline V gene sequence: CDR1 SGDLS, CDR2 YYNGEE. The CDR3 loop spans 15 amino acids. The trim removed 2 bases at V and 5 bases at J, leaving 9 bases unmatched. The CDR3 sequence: CASSVRDDRGHEQYF. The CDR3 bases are TGTGCCAGCAGCGTCAGGGACGACAGGGGTCACGAGCAGTACTTC.

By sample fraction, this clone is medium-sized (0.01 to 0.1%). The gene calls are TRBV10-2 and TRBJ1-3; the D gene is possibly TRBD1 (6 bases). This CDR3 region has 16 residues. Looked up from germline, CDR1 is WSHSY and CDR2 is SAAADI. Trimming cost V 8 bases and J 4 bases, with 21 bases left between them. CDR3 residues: CASVSGGGASGNTIYF. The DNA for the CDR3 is TGCGCCAGCGTCAGTGGGGGGGGCGCTTCAGGAAACACCATATATTTT.

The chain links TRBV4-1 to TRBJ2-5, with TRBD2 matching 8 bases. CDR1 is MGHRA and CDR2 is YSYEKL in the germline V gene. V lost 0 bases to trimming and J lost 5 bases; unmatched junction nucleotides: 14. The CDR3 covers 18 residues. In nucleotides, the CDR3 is TGCGCCAGCAGCCAAGAGCGAGGGGCCAGCGGGGGTCGGGAGACCCAGTACTTC. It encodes CASSQERGASGGRETQYF.

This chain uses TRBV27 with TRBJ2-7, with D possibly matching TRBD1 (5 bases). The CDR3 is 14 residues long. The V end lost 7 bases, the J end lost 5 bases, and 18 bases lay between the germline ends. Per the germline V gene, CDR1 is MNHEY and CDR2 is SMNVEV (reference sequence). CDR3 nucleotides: TGTGCCAGCAAGACCCTTAGGGGAACAGACGAGCAGTACTTC. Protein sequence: CASKTLRGTDEQYF.

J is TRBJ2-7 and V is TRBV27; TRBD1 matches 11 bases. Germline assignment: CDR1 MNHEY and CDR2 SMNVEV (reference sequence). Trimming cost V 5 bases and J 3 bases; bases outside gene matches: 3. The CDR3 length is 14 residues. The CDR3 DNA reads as TGTGCCAGCAGTCGAGGGACAGGGGGCTACGAGCAGTACTTC. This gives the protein CASSRGTGGYEQYF.

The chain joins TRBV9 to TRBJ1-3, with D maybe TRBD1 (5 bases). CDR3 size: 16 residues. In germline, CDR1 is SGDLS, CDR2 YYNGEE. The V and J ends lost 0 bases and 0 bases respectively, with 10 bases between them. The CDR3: CASSVAGASSGNTIYF. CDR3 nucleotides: TGTGCCAGCAGCGTAGCTGGGGCTAGCTCTGGAAACACCATATATTTT.